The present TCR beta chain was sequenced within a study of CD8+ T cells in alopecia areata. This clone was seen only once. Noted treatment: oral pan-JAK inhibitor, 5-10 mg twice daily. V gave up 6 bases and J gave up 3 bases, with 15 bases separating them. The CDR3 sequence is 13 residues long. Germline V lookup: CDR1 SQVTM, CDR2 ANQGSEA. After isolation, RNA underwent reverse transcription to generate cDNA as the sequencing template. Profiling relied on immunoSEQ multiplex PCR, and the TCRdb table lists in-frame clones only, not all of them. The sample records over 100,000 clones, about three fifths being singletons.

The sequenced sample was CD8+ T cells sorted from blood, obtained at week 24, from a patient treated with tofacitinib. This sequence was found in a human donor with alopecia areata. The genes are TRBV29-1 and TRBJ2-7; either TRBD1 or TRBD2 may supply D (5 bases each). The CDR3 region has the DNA TGCAGCGTGCAGAAACGGGGCGGCTACGAGCAGTACTTC. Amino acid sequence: CSVQKRGGYEQYF.